These T cell receptor beta chains were read from a single sample in a study of T cells after posttransplantation cyclophosphamide. Assay: immunoSEQ multiplex PCR; the TCRdb copy retains only in-frame clones and omits some. This table has some 20,000 clones, 95% to 98% appearing once. The sequenced sample was naive CD4+ T cells sorted from PBMCs. These receptors originate from a man aged 35-49 years in good health, CMV-negative, and a related stem cell transplant donor. The CDR3 runs from the conserved cysteine through the conserved F or W. The D gene is left open where the match is weak. The size entry is marked missing in some rows and otherwise reads once, few, many or a size class.

j_call d_call v_call clone_size cdr3_nt cdr3_aa
TRBJ2-1 - TRBV9 - TGTGCCAGCAGCTTTAGTTACAATGAGCAGTTCTTC CASSFSYNEQFF
TRBJ2-1 - TRBV4-3 - TGCGCCAGCAGCCAAGTTCGGGACAATGAGCAGTTCTTC CASSQVRDNEQFF
TRBJ2-6 TRBD1 TRBV7-2 - TGTGCCAGCAGTACCTTGACAGGGGGAGCCCCCTCTGGGGCCAACGTCCTGACTTTC CASSTLTGGAPSGANVLTF
TRBJ1-1 - TRBV5-5 - TGTGCCAGCAGCCAGGGGCCTCTCCCTATGAACACTGAAGCTTTCTTT CASSQGPLPMNTEAFF
TRBJ2-1 TRBD2 TRBV13 once TGTGCCAGCAGCTTAAGAGGGGAGGGTTACAATGAGCAGTTCTTC CASSLRGEGYNEQFF
TRBJ2-7 TRBD1 TRBV5-4 - TGTGCCAGCAGCTCTCCCGGGACAGGGGCCTACGAGCAGTACTTC CASSSPGTGAYEQYF
TRBJ1-2 TRBD1 TRBV28 - TGTGCCAGCAGCCGGGACAGGGAGGCCTATGGCTACACCTTC CASSRDREAYGYTF
TRBJ2-3 - TRBV19 - TGTGCCAGTAATGAGGGGGTCAGCACAGATACGCAGTATTTT CASNEGVSTDTQYF
TRBJ2-2 - TRBV7-9 - TGTGCCAGCAGCAAGAGTACAGGACACACCGGGGAGCTGTTTTTT CASSKSTGHTGELFF
TRBJ2-3 - TRBV27 - TGTGCCAGCAGTTTCCGGAACCCCGGGACTCACCAGGAAGATACGCAGTATTTT CASSFRNPGTHQEDTQYF
TRBJ2-1 - TRBV7-2 - TGTGCCAGCCATGGGGGGTGGTCCTACAATGAGCAGTTCTTC CASHGGWSYNEQFF
TRBJ2-7 - TRBV20-1 - TGCAGTGCTCCAAGGGGTGACGAGCAGTACTTC CSAPRGDEQYF
TRBJ1-2 - TRBV29-1 - TGCAGCGTTGATACAGGGAAGGCGGGCTACACCTTC CSVDTGKAGYTF
TRBJ2-7 TRBD1 TRBV2 once TGTGCCAGCAGTGCCGGGACAGGGGCATACGAGCAGTACTTC CASSAGTGAYEQYF
TRBJ2-2 TRBD1 TRBV5-4 - TGTGCCAGCACCACGCCAGGGACAGGGGGCGGGGAGCTGTTTTTT CASTTPGTGGGELFF
TRBJ2-1 - TRBV6-1 - TGTGCCAGCGGACTATCCTACAATGAGCAGTTCTTC CASGLSYNEQFF
TRBJ2-2 - TRBV7-8 - TGTGCCAGCAGGCGGACTACGAACACCGGGGAGCTGTTTTTT CASRRTTNTGELFF
TRBJ1-5 TRBD1 TRBV5-6 - TGTGCCAGCAGCTTTGACAGGGCGGTACAGCCCCAGCATTTT CASSFDRAVQPQHF
TRBJ1-5 - TRBV6-6 - TGTGCCAGCAGTTATAGGCAGGGATTCGGTCAGCCCCAGCATTTT CASSYRQGFGQPQHF
TRBJ1-5 - TRBV10-3 - TGTGCCATCAGTGAGTCGGGCGGGGGAGATCAGCCCCAGCATTTT CAISESGGGDQPQHF
TRBJ1-2 TRBD1 TRBV7-2 - TGTGCCAGCAGCCCGGACAGGAACTATGGCTACACCTTC CASSPDRNYGYTF
TRBJ1-5 TRBD1 TRBV5-4 - TGTGCCAGCAGCTTAGACAGGGCCAATCAGCCCCAGCATTTT CASSLDRANQPQHF
TRBJ2-1 - TRBV11-3 - TGTGCCAGCAGCCCCCATTGGAGCCAGGGTTCCTACAATGAGCAGTTCTTC CASSPHWSQGSYNEQFF
TRBJ1-6 TRBD1 TRBV9 - TGTGCCAGCAGCCCGGGACAGCTTTATAATTCACCCCTCCACTTT CASSPGQLYNSPLHF
TRBJ2-7 - TRBV5-1 - TGCGCCAGCAGCTCCGGCGGGGAAGGAGCCGAGCAGTACTTC CASSSGGEGAEQYF
TRBJ2-2 TRBD2 TRBV28 - TGTGCCAGCAGTTTAGTAGCGGGAGTCCCCGGGGAGCTGTTTTTT CASSLVAGVPGELFF
TRBJ1-5 - TRBV15 - TGTGCCACCAGCAGAGAGGGCAGGGTAATCAATCAGCCCCAGCATTTT CATSREGRVINQPQHF
TRBJ1-2 - TRBV18 - TGTGCCAGCTCCCCGGGGGGAAACTATGGCTACACCTTC CASSPGGNYGYTF
TRBJ2-7 TRBD1 TRBV5-5 - TGTGCCAGCAGCTGGACAGGGGGCGCGGTCTACGAGCAGTACTTC CASSWTGGAVYEQYF
TRBJ2-2 - TRBV19 few TGTGCCAGTAGCACAGCACACACCGGGGAGCTGTTTTTT CASSTAHTGELFF
TRBJ2-3 - TRBV11-2 - TGTGCCAGCAGCCGGGATTTTAGCACAGATACGCAGTATTTT CASSRDFSTDTQYF
TRBJ2-2 TRBD2 TRBV19 - TGTGCCAGTAGTATAGAAACTAGCGGGAGGCACACCGGGGAGCTGTTTTTT CASSIETSGRHTGELFF
TRBJ2-5 - TRBV5-6 - TGTGCCAGCAGCTTGGGGTTGGGGCGGGAGACCCAGTACTTC CASSLGLGRETQYF
TRBJ1-1 TRBD1 TRBV6-1 - TGTGCCAGCAGTGAAGCAAGACAGGGCGATGAAGCTTTCTTT CASSEARQGDEAFF
TRBJ2-1 - TRBV11-1 - TGTGCCAGCAGCTTAGGGGCCTCCTACAATGAGCAGTTCTTC CASSLGASYNEQFF
TRBJ2-7 - TRBV15 - TGTGCCACCAGCAGAGATCACGGTGGCGAGCAGTACTTC CATSRDHGGEQYF
TRBJ2-5 TRBD2 TRBV30 - TGTGCCTGGAGTAATCTGCGACTAGCGGTGCAAGAGACCCAGTACTTC CAWSNLRLAVQETQYF
TRBJ1-2 - TRBV6-5 - TGTTCAGCGGGGAGGGATGGCTACACCTTC CSAGRDGYTF
TRBJ1-2 - TRBV6-5 - TGTGCCAGCAGTTACACAGGGAGGGAGTATGGCTACACCTTC CASSYTGREYGYTF
TRBJ2-7 TRBD2 TRBV5-8 - TGTGCCAGCAGCTTTTCAATAGCGGGAGGGCTTACCTACGAGCAGTACTTC CASSFSIAGGLTYEQYF
TRBJ1-3 - TRBV6-1 - TGTGCCAGCAGCCGGGGGGGAGACCCTGGAAACACCATATATTTT CASSRGGDPGNTIYF